This T cell receptor (beta chain) was identified during a study of blood T cell repertoires in COVID-19. TCRdb's copy holds only in-frame clones and misses some; the assay was immunoSEQ multiplex PCR. The data show about 110,000 clones, with 75% to 90% seen just once and 18% held by the top ten. Sequenced input: peripheral blood. The clonotype comes from a woman aged 55-70 years with acute or convalescent COVID-19.

The CDR3 DNA follows: TGTGCCAGCAGTTTACAGGGGATTGAAGCTTTCTTT. Residues: CASSLQGIEAFF. The chain carries TRBV12-3 or TRBV12-4 and TRBJ1-1; D might be TRBD1 (6 bases). V lost 2 bases, J lost 7 bases, and 8 bases lay in between. CDR3 length: 12 residues.